The following is a T cell receptor beta chain sequence with its context. What it binds is unknown. The data derive from a study of cytomegalovirus exposure and HLA in healthy donors. General study results and limits: Highly shared variants forming one cluster were likely a sequencing artifact. Indistinguishable V segments such as TRBV6-2 and TRBV6-3 were excluded. When analyzed later, a missense DCLRE1C variant was found to be linked to TCR beta V- and J-gene trimming. Accurate predictions that matched the HLA-A and HLA-B alleles of most subjects were reportedly made from TCR beta sequences.

Primers included in the PCR were 60 Vbeta and 13 Jbeta primers. Assay: immunoSEQ multiplex PCR; the TCRdb copy retains only in-frame clones and omits some. Of about 150,000 clones listed, around 74% are singletons. Trimming took off 0 bases at V and 5 bases at J, with 10 bases between the two ends. This CDR3 has 15 amino acids. Looked up from germline, CDR1 is MNHEY and CDR2 is SVGAGI. V and J are TRBV6-5 and TRBJ1-4, with no clear D. The sequencing sample was made of PBMCs. This sequence was found in a woman in her thirties in good health and CMV-seronegative. Here the CDR3 DNA reads TGTGCCAGCAGTTACTCGGGCTCCTGGAATGAAAAACTGTTTTTT. Its protein is CASSYSGSWNEKLFF.